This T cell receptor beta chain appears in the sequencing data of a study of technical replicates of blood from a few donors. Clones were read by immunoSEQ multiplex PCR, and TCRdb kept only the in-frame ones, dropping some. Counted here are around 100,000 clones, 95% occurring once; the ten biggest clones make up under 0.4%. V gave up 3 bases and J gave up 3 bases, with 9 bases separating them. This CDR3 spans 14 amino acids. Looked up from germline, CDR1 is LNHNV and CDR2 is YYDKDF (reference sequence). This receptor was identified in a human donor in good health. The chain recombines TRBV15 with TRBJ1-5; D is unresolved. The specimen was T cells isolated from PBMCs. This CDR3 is CATSSSGINQPQHF. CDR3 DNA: TGTGCCACCAGCAGCTCGGGAATCAATCAGCCCCAGCATTTT.